The TCR beta chain under discussion was sequenced for a study of T cell changes during pregnancy in multiple sclerosis. This CDR3 comprises 14 residues. Germline CDR1 is SGHAT and CDR2 is FQNNGV. Unmatched junction bases numbered 5, after V lost 7 bases and J lost 5 bases. Assay: immunoSEQ multiplex PCR; the TCRdb copy retains only in-frame clones and omits some. The repertoire holds 45,000 to 60,000 clones, with roughly nine tenths as singletons. The starting material was CD8+ T cells from peripheral blood mononuclear cells, obtained before pregnancy. The chain joins TRBV11-2 to TRBJ2-1; 10 bases fit TRBD1. The clonotype comes from a female donor with multiple sclerosis, enrolled in a pregnancy study. The CDR3 DNA sequence: TGTGCCAGCACAGTGGGGACAGGGGACAATGAGCAGTTCTTC. Protein: CASTVGTGDNEQFF. Drawing the rest from reference TRBV11-2 and TRBJ2-1, the complete variable domain is EAGVAQSPRYKIIEKRQSVAFWCNPISGHATLYWYQQILGQGPKLLIQFQNNGVVDDSQLPKDRFSAERLKGVDSTLKIQPAKLEDSAVYLCASTVGTGDNEQFFGPGTRLTVL.